This T cell receptor beta chain was sequenced in a study of OX40 agonist ivuxolimab in advanced cancers. Looking at the study overall: Patients were given ivuxolimab, an antibody that agonizes OX40 (CD134). Ivuxolimab was delivered to patients intravenously every 2 weeks at doses spanning 0.01 to 10 mg/kg. Hepatocellular carcinoma, melanoma, renal cell or head and neck cancer affected the dose-escalation patients.

Enrollment shut out patients with autoimmune disease history or systemic immunosuppression. Germline V gene lookup returns CDR1 MDHEN and CDR2 SYDVKM. Trimming at V came to 5 bases and at J to 2 bases, leaving 12 bases not matched to a gene. The CDR3 extends over 18 amino acids. Clones were read by immunoSEQ multiplex PCR, and TCRdb kept only the in-frame ones, dropping some. The table records tens of thousands of clones, under 80% of them present only once. The chain joins TRBV28 to TRBJ2-3; 11 bases align to TRBD2. The receptor was derived from an adult with an advanced solid tumor such as melanoma, head and neck, liver or kidney cancer. The sample was CD4+ or CD8+ T cells sorted from blood, taken in a trial of the OX40 agonist ivuxolimab. The CDR3 reads CASSPIGTSGLHTDTQYF. As DNA, the CDR3 is TGTGCCAGCAGTCCTATAGGGACTAGCGGTCTTCACACAGATACGCAGTATTTT.